This is a list of T cell receptor beta chains from one sample in a study of CD4 T cells in relation to SARS-CoV-2 and coronaviruses. Their antigens are not known. This table comes from immunoSEQ multiplex PCR, and its TCRdb copy is limited to in-frame clones, with some not included. The table records over 15,000 clones, around 77% of them present only once. The specimen sequenced was CD4+ T cells from PBMCs, cultured in vitro. The receptors come from a human donor in good health. The CDR3 runs from the conserved cysteine through the conserved F or W. Fields, in order: clone size, D gene, V gene, J gene, CDR3 DNA, CDR3 protein. The D gene is left open where the match is weak. Clone size is given for some rows only: seen once, a few or many times, or a class if the clone is expanded.

clone_size: -
d_call: TRBD1
v_call: TRBV6-1
j_call: TRBJ2-7
cdr3_nt: TGTGCCAGCAGTGAGAAACCGGGACAGGGGATATACGAGCAGTACTTC
cdr3_aa: CASSEKPGQGIYEQYF

clone_size: once
d_call: -
v_call: TRBV2
j_call: TRBJ1-2
cdr3_nt: TGTGCCAGCACTTTAAGCGGAAAAGGCTACACCTTC
cdr3_aa: CASTLSGKGYTF

clone_size: -
d_call: -
v_call: TRBV7-9
j_call: TRBJ1-4
cdr3_nt: TGTGCCAGCAGCTTAATTAGCGGTTGGTCCCGGGAAAAACTGTTTTTT
cdr3_aa: CASSLISGWSREKLFF

clone_size: -
d_call: -
v_call: TRBV12-5
j_call: TRBJ2-5
cdr3_nt: TGTGCTAGTGGTCCGTCCGGACTGTTCCAAGAGACCCAGTACTTC
cdr3_aa: CASGPSGLFQETQYF

clone_size: once
d_call: -
v_call: TRBV27
j_call: TRBJ2-2
cdr3_nt: TGTGCCAGCAGTTTGACCGGGGAGCTGTTTTTT
cdr3_aa: CASSLTGELFF

clone_size: -
d_call: TRBD1
v_call: TRBV2
j_call: TRBJ1-2
cdr3_nt: TGTGCCAGCAGGGACAGGTCGACGGCGTATGGCTACACCTTC
cdr3_aa: CASRDRSTAYGYTF

clone_size: -
d_call: -
v_call: TRBV2
j_call: TRBJ2-1
cdr3_nt: TGTGCCAGCAGGACACCGCTAGGGAGGTCCTACAATGAGCAGTTCTTC
cdr3_aa: CASRTPLGRSYNEQFF

clone_size: -
d_call: -
v_call: TRBV5-8
j_call: TRBJ1-6
cdr3_nt: TGTGCCAGCAGCTTGGATGTCAATTCACCCCTCCACTTT
cdr3_aa: CASSLDVNSPLHF

clone_size: -
d_call: TRBD1
v_call: TRBV11-2
j_call: TRBJ2-2
cdr3_nt: TGTGCCAGCAGTCTCCAGGGGGCTGACACCGGGGAGCTGTTTTTT
cdr3_aa: CASSLQGADTGELFF

clone_size: -
d_call: -
v_call: TRBV7-9
j_call: TRBJ2-1
cdr3_nt: TGTGCCAGCAGGGGAGGGGGCAATGAGCAGTTCTTC
cdr3_aa: CASRGGGNEQFF

clone_size: -
d_call: -
v_call: TRBV19
j_call: TRBJ2-2
cdr3_nt: TGTGCCAGTAGTACCCGGACAGTGAACACCGGGGAGCTGTTTTTT
cdr3_aa: CASSTRTVNTGELFF

clone_size: -
d_call: TRBD2
v_call: TRBV10-1
j_call: TRBJ2-3
cdr3_nt: TGCGCCAGCAGATCAGGGGACGTCCGGGAGGGCCTTATAGGGCAGTATTTT
cdr3_aa: CASRSGDVREGLIGQYF

clone_size: -
d_call: TRBD2
v_call: TRBV4-2
j_call: TRBJ2-1
cdr3_nt: TGTGCCAGCAGCCCGCAGACTAGCGGGATAACCAATGAGCAGTTCTTC
cdr3_aa: CASSPQTSGITNEQFF

clone_size: -
d_call: TRBD1
v_call: TRBV5-1
j_call: TRBJ1-6
cdr3_nt: TGCGCCAGCAGCCGCGGGGACAGCCGAACGCTTAATTCACCCCTCCACTTT
cdr3_aa: CASSRGDSRTLNSPLHF

clone_size: once
d_call: -
v_call: TRBV3-1/TRBV3-2
j_call: TRBJ2-7
cdr3_nt: TGTGCCAGCAGCCCTAGGTCAGGCTACGAGCAGTACTTC
cdr3_aa: CASSPRSGYEQYF

clone_size: -
d_call: TRBD1
v_call: TRBV18
j_call: TRBJ1-1
cdr3_nt: TGTGCCAGCTCACCGGCAGGGGGCCCCACTGAAGCTTTCTTT
cdr3_aa: CASSPAGGPTEAFF

clone_size: -
d_call: TRBD2
v_call: TRBV9
j_call: TRBJ2-2
cdr3_nt: TGTGCCAGCAGCGTTAAACCCTGGACTAGCGGGAGCATAGCTAACACCGGGGAGCTGTTTTTT
cdr3_aa: CASSVKPWTSGSIANTGELFF

clone_size: -
d_call: TRBD1
v_call: TRBV4-1
j_call: TRBJ2-7
cdr3_nt: TGCGCCAGCAGCCAACCGGGACAGGTCGGGCAGTACTTC
cdr3_aa: CASSQPGQVGQYF

clone_size: -
d_call: -
v_call: TRBV24-1
j_call: TRBJ2-1
cdr3_nt: TGTGCCACCGGCGCCGGGAATGGAGCCTACAATGAGCAGTTCTTC
cdr3_aa: CATGAGNGAYNEQFF

clone_size: -
d_call: TRBD2
v_call: TRBV7-3
j_call: TRBJ2-1
cdr3_nt: TGTGCCAGCAGCTTATCGGGACTAGCGGGAGGAGATGAGCAGTTCTTC
cdr3_aa: CASSLSGLAGGDEQFF

clone_size: once
d_call: -
v_call: TRBV7-9
j_call: TRBJ1-1
cdr3_nt: TGTGCCAGCAGCCCCGGCCGGGCAGCCACTGAAGCTTTCTTT
cdr3_aa: CASSPGRAATEAFF

clone_size: -
d_call: TRBD1
v_call: TRBV6-4
j_call: TRBJ1-1
cdr3_nt: TGTGCCAGCAATCACAGGGGCACATGGACTGAAGCTTTCTTT
cdr3_aa: CASNHRGTWTEAFF

clone_size: -
d_call: -
v_call: TRBV2
j_call: TRBJ2-1
cdr3_nt: TGTGCCAACGCCGAGGGACGTTACAATGAGCAGTTCTTC
cdr3_aa: CANAEGRYNEQFF

clone_size: -
d_call: -
v_call: TRBV6-5
j_call: TRBJ2-4
cdr3_nt: TGTGCCAGCAGTTACTCCTACAGCAAAAACATTCAGTACTTC
cdr3_aa: CASSYSYSKNIQYF

clone_size: -
d_call: TRBD1
v_call: TRBV7-3
j_call: TRBJ1-1
cdr3_nt: TGTGCCAGCAGCTTTGGGACAGATACGAACACTGAAGCTTTCTTT
cdr3_aa: CASSFGTDTNTEAFF

clone_size: -
d_call: -
v_call: TRBV15
j_call: TRBJ2-2
cdr3_nt: TGTGCCACCAGCGCGGACTCTGACAGGGGGGAGCTGTTTTTT
cdr3_aa: CATSADSDRGELFF

clone_size: -
d_call: -
v_call: TRBV11-2
j_call: TRBJ2-3
cdr3_nt: TGTGCCAGCAGCGTAATTGCTTCCACAGATACGCAGTATTTT
cdr3_aa: CASSVIASTDTQYF

clone_size: -
d_call: -
v_call: TRBV30
j_call: TRBJ1-2
cdr3_nt: TGTGCCTGGAGGAGCCCCACAGGGCGCTATGGCTACACCTTC
cdr3_aa: CAWRSPTGRYGYTF

clone_size: -
d_call: -
v_call: TRBV2
j_call: TRBJ1-6
cdr3_nt: TGTGCCAGCAACGCCCAAGGGTTACTATCACCCCTCCACTTT
cdr3_aa: CASNAQGLLSPLHF

clone_size: -
d_call: -
v_call: TRBV21-1
j_call: TRBJ1-2
cdr3_nt: TGTGCCAGCTTCTTCGACTACGGCTACTATGGCTACACCTTC
cdr3_aa: CASFFDYGYYGYTF

clone_size: -
d_call: -
v_call: TRBV24-1
j_call: TRBJ2-1
cdr3_nt: TGTGCCACCAGTGATGGGTTTGGGGAGCAGTTCTTC
cdr3_aa: CATSDGFGEQFF

clone_size: -
d_call: -
v_call: TRBV14
j_call: TRBJ2-2
cdr3_nt: TGTGCCAGCAGCCGCGAACTTGTTGGGTCCACCGGGGAGCTGTTTTTT
cdr3_aa: CASSRELVGSTGELFF

clone_size: -
d_call: -
v_call: TRBV5-5
j_call: TRBJ1-5
cdr3_nt: TGTGCCAGCAGCCCCCCCGCGGGTCAACCCCAGCATTTT
cdr3_aa: CASSPPAGQPQHF

clone_size: -
d_call: TRBD1
v_call: TRBV5-1
j_call: TRBJ1-2
cdr3_nt: TGCGCCAGCAGCGCAGACGACAGGGGGACTTATGGCTACACCTTC
cdr3_aa: CASSADDRGTYGYTF

clone_size: -
d_call: -
v_call: TRBV7-2
j_call: TRBJ2-3
cdr3_nt: TGTGCCAGCAGCTTAGGACTCAGTCCAGATACGCAGTATTTT
cdr3_aa: CASSLGLSPDTQYF

clone_size: -
d_call: -
v_call: TRBV19
j_call: TRBJ1-3
cdr3_nt: TGTGCCAGTAGGCCTCATCAAGCCGGGTACGAAGGAAACACCATATATTTT
cdr3_aa: CASRPHQAGYEGNTIYF

clone_size: -
d_call: TRBD2
v_call: TRBV7-8
j_call: TRBJ2-1
cdr3_nt: TGTGCCAGCAACCCGGGGGGGATCTCCTACAATGAGCAGTTCTTC
cdr3_aa: CASNPGGISYNEQFF

clone_size: -
d_call: TRBD2
v_call: TRBV6-5
j_call: TRBJ2-1
cdr3_nt: TGTGCCAGCAGTTACCTTGCGGGAGGGCACAATGAGCAGTTCTTC
cdr3_aa: CASSYLAGGHNEQFF

clone_size: -
d_call: TRBD2
v_call: TRBV19
j_call: TRBJ2-2
cdr3_nt: TGTGCCAGTAGATTAGCGGGAGGGCCCGTCACCGGGGAGCTGTTTTTT
cdr3_aa: CASRLAGGPVTGELFF

clone_size: -
d_call: -
v_call: TRBV27
j_call: TRBJ2-7
cdr3_nt: TGTGCCAGCAACCCCGGTGGGTTTAGCTCCTACGAGCAGTACTTC
cdr3_aa: CASNPGGFSSYEQYF